This T cell receptor (beta chain) was sequenced in a study of Ad26.COV2.S vaccination and SARS-CoV-2 variants. The treatment is: over 15 received Ad26.COV2.S at low or high dose, single or two shots; 5 received placebo; per-sample allocation not given. At day 63 after the first vaccine or placebo injection, samples were drawn. Repertoires were generated with immunoSEQ multiplex PCR, while TCRdb's copy carries only in-frame clones and drops some. This sample has some 290,000 clones, with 85% to 90% found just once. The clonotype comes from a person aged 18-60 years who received the Ad26.COV2.S COVID-19 vaccine or a placebo. Sequences were derived from peripheral blood, sampled in a trial of Ad26.COV2.S vaccine versus placebo.

CDR3: CASSFGRNYGYTF. CDR3 in DNA: TGTGCCAGCAGCTTTGGAAGGAACTATGGCTACACCTTC. V usage is TRBV7-9 and J usage is TRBJ1-2; D call uncertain. CDR3 size: 13 residues. Trimming removed 3 bases from V and 2 bases from J, with 7 bases in between. CDR1 and CDR2 (germline): SEHNR, FQNEAQ (reference sequence).